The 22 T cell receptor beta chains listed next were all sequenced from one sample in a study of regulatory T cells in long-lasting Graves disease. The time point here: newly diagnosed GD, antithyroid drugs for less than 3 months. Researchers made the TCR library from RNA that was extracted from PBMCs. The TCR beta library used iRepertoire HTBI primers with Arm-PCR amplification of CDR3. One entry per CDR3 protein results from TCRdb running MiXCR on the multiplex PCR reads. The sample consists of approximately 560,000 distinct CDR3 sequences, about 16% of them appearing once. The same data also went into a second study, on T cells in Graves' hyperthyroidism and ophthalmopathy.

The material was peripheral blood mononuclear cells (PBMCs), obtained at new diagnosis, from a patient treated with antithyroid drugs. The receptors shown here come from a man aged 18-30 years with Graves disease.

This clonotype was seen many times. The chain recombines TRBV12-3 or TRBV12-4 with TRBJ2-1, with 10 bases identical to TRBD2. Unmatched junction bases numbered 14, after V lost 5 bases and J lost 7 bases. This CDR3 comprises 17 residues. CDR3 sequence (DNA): TGTGCCAGCAGTCCATCAACCGGGACTAGCGTCCCTAATGAGCAGTTCTTC. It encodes CASSPSTGTSVPNEQFF.

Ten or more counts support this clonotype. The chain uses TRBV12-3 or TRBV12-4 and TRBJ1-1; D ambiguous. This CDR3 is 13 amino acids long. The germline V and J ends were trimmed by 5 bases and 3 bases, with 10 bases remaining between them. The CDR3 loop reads CASSLPTHTEAFF. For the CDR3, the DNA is TGTGCCAGCAGTCTCCCTACCCACACTGAAGCTTTCTTT.

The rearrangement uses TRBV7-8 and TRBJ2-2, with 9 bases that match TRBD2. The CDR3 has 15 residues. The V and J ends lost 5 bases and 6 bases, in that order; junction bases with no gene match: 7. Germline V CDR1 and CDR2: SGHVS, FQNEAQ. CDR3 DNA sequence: TGTGCCAGCAGCGTTAGCGGGAGCGGCGCCGGGGAGCTGTTTTTT. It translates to CASSVSGSGAGELFF.

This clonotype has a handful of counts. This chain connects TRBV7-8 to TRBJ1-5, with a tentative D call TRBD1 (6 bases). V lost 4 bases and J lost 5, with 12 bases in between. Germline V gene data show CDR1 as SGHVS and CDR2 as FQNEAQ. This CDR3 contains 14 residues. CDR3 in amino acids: CASSSDSRDQPQHF. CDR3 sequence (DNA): TGTGCCAGCAGCTCGGACAGTAGAGATCAGCCCCAGCATTTT.

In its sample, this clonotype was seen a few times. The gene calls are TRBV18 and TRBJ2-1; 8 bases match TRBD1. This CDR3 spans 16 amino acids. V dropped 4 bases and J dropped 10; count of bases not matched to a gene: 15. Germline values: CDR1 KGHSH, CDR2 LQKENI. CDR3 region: CASSRTGGVDTSEQFF. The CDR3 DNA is TGTGCCAGCTCACGCACAGGGGGAGTAGACACCTCAGAGCAGTTCTTC.

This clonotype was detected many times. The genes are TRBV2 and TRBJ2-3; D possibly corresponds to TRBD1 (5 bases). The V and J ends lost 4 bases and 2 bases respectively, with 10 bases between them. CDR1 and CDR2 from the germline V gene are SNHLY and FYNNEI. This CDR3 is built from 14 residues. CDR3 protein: CASSVRQITDTQYF. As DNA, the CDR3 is TGTGCCAGCAGTGTAAGACAGATCACAGATACGCAGTATTTT.

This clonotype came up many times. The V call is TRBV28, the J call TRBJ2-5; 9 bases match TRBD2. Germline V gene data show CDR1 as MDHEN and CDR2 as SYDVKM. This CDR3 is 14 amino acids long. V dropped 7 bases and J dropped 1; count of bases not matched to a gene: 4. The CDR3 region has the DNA TGTGCCAGCAAAGCTAGCGGGGCCCAAGAGACCCAGTACTTC. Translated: CASKASGAQETQYF.

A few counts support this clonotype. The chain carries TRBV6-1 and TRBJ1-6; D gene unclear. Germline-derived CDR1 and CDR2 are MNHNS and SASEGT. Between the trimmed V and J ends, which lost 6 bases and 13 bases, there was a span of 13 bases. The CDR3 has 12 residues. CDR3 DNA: TGTGCCAGCAGGGAAAAGGACGGGCCCCTCCACTTT. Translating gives CASREKDGPLHF.

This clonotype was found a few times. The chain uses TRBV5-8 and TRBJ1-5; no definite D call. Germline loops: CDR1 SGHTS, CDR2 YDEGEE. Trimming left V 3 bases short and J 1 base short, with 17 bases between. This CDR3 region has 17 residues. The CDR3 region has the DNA TGTGCCAGCAGCTCTGGACTCCTAAGCCGAAGCAATCAGCCCCAGCATTTT. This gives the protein CASSSGLLSRSNQPQHF.

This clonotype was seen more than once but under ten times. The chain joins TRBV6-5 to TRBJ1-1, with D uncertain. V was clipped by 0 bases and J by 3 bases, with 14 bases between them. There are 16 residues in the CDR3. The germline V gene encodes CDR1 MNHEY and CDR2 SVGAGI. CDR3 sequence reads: CASSYSGGSRYTEAFF. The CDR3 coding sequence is TGTGCCAGCAGTTACTCCGGAGGAAGCCGGTACACTGAAGCTTTCTTT.

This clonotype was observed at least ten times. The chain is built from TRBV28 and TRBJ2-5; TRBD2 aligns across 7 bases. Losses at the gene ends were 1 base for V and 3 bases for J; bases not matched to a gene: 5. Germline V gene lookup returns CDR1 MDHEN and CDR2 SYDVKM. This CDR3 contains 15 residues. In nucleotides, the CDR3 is TGTGCCAGCAGTTTATCCGGGGGGAGGGAAGAGACCCAGTACTTC. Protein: CASSLSGGREETQYF.

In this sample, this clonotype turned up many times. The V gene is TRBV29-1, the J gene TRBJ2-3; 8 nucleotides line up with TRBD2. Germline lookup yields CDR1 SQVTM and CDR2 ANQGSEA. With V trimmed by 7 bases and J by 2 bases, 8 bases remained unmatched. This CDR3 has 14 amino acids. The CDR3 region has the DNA TGCAGCGGGTCGTCGGGAGGGCTCACAGATACGCAGTATTTT. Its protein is CSGSSGGLTDTQYF.

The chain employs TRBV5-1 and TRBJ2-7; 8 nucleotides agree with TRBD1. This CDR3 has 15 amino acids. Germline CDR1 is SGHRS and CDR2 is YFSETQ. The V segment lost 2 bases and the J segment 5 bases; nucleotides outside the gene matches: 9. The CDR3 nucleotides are TGCGCCAGCAGCTTCTCCGGACAGGGCGTCAACGAGCAGTACTTC. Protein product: CASSFSGQGVNEQYF.

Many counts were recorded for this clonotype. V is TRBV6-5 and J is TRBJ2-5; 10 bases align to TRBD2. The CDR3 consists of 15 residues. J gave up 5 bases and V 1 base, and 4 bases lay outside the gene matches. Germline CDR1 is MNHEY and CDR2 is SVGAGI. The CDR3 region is CASSYFLAGEETQYF. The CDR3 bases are TGTGCCAGCAGTTACTTCCTAGCGGGAGAGGAGACCCAGTACTTC.

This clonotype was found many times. The chain's CDR3 is CASRRDRTNTEAFF. CDR3 DNA sequence: TGTGCCAGCAGACGGGACAGGACCAACACTGAAGCTTTCTTT. This chain connects TRBV28 to TRBJ1-1; 8 positions agree with TRBD1. CDR3 length equals 14 residues. Germline V gene data show CDR1 as MDHEN and CDR2 as SYDVKM. Trimming at V came to 6 bases and at J to 2 bases, leaving 5 bases not matched to a gene.

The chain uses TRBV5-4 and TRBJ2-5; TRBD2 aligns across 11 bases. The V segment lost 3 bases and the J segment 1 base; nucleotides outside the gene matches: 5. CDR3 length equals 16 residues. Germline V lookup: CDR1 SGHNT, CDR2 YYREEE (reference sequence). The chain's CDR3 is CASSSGTSGSQETQYF. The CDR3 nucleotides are TGTGCCAGCAGCTCCGGGACTAGCGGTTCCCAAGAGACCCAGTACTTC.

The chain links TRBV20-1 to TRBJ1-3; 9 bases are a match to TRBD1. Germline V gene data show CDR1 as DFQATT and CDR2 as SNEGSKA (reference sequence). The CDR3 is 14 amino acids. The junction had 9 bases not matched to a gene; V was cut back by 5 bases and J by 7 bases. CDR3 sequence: CSAVDRGKRNTIYF. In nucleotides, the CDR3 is TGCAGTGCTGTAGACAGGGGGAAGAGGAACACCATATATTTT.

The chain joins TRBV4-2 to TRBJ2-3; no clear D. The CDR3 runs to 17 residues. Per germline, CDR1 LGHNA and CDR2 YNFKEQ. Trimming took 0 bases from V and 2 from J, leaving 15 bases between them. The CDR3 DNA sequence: TGTGCCAGCAGCCAAGAGCTTCTAGGTCCCTCCACAGATACGCAGTATTTT. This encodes CASSQELLGPSTDTQYF.

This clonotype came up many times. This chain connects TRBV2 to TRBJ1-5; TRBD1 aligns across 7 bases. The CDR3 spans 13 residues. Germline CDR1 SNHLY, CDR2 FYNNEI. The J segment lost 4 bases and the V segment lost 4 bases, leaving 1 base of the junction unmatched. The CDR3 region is CASSATGNQPQHF. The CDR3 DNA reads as TGTGCCAGCAGTGCGACAGGGAATCAGCCCCAGCATTTT.

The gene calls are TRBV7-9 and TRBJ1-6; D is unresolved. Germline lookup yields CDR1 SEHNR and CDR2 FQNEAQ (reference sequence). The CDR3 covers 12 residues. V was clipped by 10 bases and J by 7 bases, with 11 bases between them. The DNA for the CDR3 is TGTGCCACACGGGATGGGAATTCACCCCTCCACTTT. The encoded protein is CATRDGNSPLHF.

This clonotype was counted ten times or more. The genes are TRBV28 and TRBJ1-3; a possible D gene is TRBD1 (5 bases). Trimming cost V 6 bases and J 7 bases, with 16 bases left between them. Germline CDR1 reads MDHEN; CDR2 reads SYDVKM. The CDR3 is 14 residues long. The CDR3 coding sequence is TGTGCCAGCAGCCTCCGGGGACCGGGTAACACCATATATTTT. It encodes CASSLRGPGNTIYF. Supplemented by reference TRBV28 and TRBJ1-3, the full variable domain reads DVKVTQSSRYLVKRTGEKVFLECVQDMDHENMFWYRQDPGLGLRLIYFSYDVKMKEKGDIPEGYSVSREKKERFSLILESASTNQTSMYLCASSLRGPGNTIYFGEGSWLTVV.

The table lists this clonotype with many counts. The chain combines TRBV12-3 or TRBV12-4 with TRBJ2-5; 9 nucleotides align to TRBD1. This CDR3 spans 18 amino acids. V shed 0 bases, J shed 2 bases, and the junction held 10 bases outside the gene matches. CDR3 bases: TGTGCCAGCAGTTTAGCGCGTTCGAGAGGGACAGGGCAAGAGACCCAGTACTTC. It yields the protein CASSLARSRGTGQETQYF.